The text below deals with one TCR beta chain. TCR beta chains were sequenced at survey level with immunoSEQ. The method was immunoSEQ multiplex PCR; TCRdb's version includes in-frame clones alone and lacks a portion of them. The table lists approximately 50,000 clones, just over 90% of them singletons. From germline, CDR1 is MNHEY and CDR2 SVGEGT. This CDR3 has 16 residues. Trimming removed 2 bases from V and 2 bases from J, with 10 bases in between. This TCR was recovered from a man aged 35 to 55 with rheumatoid arthritis. This chain connects TRBV6-2 or TRBV6-3 to TRBJ2-6; TRBD1 is a possible D gene (6 bases). Sequenced material: PBMCs. CDR3 region: CASSYGTTTGANVLTF. DNA of the CDR3: TGTGCCAGCAGTTACGGGACAACTACTGGGGCCAACGTCCTGACTTTC.